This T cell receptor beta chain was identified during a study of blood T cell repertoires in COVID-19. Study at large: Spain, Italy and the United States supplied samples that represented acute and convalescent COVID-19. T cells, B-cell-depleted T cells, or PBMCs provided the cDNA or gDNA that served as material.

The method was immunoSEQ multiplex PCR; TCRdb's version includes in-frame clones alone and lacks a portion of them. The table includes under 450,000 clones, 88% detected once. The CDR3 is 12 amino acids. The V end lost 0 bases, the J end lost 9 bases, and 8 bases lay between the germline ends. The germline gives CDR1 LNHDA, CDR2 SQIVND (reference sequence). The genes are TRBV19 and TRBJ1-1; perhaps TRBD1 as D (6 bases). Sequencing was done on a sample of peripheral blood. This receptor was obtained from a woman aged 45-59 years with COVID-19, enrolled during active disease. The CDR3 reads CASSIERGKAFF. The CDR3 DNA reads TGTGCCAGTAGTATAGAGAGGGGGAAAGCTTTCTTT.